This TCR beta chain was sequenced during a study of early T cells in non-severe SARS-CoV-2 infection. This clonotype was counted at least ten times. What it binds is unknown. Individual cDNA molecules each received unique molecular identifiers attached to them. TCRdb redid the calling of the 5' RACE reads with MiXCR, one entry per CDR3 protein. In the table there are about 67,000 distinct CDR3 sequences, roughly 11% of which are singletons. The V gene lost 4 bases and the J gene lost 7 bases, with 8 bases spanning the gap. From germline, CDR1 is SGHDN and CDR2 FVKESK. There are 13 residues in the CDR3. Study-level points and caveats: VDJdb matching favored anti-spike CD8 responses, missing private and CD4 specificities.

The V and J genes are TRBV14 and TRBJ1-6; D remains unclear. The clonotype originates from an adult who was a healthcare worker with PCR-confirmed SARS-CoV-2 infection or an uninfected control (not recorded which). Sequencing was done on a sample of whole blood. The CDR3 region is CASSRTVNSPLHF. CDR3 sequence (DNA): TGTGCCAGCAGCCGGACGGTAAATTCACCCCTCCACTTT.